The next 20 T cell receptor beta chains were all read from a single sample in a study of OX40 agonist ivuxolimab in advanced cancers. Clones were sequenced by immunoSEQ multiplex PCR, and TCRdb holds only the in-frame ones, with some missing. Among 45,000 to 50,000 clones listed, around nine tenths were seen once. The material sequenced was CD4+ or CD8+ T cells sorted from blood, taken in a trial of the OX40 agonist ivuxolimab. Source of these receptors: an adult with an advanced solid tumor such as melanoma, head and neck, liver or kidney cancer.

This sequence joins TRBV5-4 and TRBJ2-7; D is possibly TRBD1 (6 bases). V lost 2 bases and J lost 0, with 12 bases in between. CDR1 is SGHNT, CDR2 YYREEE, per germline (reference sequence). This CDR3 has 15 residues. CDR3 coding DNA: TGTGCCAGCAGCTTTTATCGCAGGGGCTCCTACGAGCAGTACTTC. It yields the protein CASSFYRRGSYEQYF.

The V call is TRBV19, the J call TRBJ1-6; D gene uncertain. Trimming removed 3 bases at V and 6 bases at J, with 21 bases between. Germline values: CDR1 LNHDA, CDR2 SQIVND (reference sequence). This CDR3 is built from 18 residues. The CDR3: CASSIGILGSWSNSPLHF. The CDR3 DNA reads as TGTGCCAGTAGTATCGGGATTCTGGGTTCTTGGAGTAATTCACCCCTCCACTTT.

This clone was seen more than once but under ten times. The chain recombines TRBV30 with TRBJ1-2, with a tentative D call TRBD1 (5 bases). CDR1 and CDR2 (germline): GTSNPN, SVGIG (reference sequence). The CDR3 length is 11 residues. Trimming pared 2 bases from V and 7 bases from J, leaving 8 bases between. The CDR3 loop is CAWSLGVGYTF. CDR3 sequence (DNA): TGTGCCTGGAGTCTAGGGGTTGGCTACACCTTC. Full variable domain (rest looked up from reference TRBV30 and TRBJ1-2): SQTIHQWPATLVQPVGSPLSLECTVEGTSNPNLYWYRQAAGRGLQLLFYSVGIGQISSEVPQNLSASRPQDRQFILSSKKLLLSDSGFYLCAWSLGVGYTFGSGTRLTVV.

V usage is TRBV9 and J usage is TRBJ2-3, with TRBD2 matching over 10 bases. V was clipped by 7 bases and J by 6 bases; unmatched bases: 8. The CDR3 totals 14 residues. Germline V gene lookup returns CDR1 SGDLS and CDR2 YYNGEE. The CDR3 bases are TGTGCCAGCGATCCTAGCGGGGGAGGGGATACGCAGTATTTT. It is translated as CASDPSGGGDTQYF.

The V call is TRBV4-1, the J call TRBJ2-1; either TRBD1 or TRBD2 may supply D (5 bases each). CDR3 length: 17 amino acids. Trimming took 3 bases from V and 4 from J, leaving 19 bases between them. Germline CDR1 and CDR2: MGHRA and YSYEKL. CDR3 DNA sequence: TGCGCCAGCAGCCAGGGGCGGGCGGCTAGCCTGTACAATGAGCAGTTCTTC. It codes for CASSQGRAASLYNEQFF.

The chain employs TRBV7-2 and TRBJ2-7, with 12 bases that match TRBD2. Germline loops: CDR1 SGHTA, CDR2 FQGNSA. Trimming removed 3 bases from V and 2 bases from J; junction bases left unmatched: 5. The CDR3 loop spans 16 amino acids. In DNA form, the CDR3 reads TGTGCCAGCAGCTTTTCCAGGACTAGCGGGACCTACGAGCAGTACTTC. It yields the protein CASSFSRTSGTYEQYF. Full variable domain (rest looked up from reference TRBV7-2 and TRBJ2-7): GAGVSQSPSNKVTEKGKDVELRCDPISGHTALYWYRQSLGQGLEFLIYFQGNSAPDKSGLPSDRFSAERTGGSVSTLTIQRTQQEDSAVYLCASSFSRTSGTYEQYFGPGTRLTVT.

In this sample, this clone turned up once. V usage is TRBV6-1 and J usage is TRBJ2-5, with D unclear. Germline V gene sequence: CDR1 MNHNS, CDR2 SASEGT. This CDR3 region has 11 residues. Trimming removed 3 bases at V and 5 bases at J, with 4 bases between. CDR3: CASSEWETQYF. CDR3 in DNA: TGTGCCAGCAGTGAGTGGGAGACCCAGTACTTC.

CDR3 loop: CASSTGTFTYEQYF. The CDR3 DNA reads as TGTGCCAGTTCCACCGGGACATTCACCTACGAGCAGTACTTC. The chain links TRBV10-3 to TRBJ2-7; D possibly corresponds to TRBD1 (6 bases). The CDR3 is made up of 14 amino acids. Trimming took 10 bases from V and 2 from J, leaving 18 bases between them. CDR1 and CDR2 from the germline V gene are ENHRY and SYGVKD.

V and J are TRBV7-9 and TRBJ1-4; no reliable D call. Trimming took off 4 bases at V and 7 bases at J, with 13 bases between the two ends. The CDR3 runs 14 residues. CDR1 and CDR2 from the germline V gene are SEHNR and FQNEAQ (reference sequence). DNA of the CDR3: TGTGCCAGCAGCTCCTACCAAGGCGGTGAAAAACTGTTTTTT. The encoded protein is CASSSYQGGEKLFF.

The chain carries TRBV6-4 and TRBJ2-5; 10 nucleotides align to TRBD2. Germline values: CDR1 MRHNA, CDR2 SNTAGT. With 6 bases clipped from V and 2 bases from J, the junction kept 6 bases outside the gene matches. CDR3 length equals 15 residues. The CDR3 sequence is CASSPGLAFQETQYF. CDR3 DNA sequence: TGTGCCAGCAGCCCGGGACTAGCGTTTCAAGAGACCCAGTACTTC.

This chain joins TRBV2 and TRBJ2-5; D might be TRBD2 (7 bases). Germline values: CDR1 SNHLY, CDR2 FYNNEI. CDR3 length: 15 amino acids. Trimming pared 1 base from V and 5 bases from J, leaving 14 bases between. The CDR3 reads CASSEVGGRYETQYF. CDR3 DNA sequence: TGTGCCAGCAGTGAAGTCGGGGGGCGGTATGAGACCCAGTACTTC.

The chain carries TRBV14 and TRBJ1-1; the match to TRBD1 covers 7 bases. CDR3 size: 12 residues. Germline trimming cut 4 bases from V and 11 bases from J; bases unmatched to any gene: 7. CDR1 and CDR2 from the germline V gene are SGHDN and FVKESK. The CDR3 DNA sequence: TGTGCCAGCAGCCGGGACAGCCTCCGTGCTTTCTTT. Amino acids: CASSRDSLRAFF.

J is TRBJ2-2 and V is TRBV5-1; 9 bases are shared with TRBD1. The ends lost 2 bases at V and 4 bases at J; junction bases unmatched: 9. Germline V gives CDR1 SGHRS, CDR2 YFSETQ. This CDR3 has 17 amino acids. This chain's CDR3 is CASSFGATGGITGELFF. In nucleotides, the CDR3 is TGCGCCAGCAGCTTCGGTGCAACAGGGGGCATCACCGGGGAGCTGTTTTTT. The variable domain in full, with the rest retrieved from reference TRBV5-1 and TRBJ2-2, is KAGVTQTPRYLIKTRGQQVTLSCSPISGHRSVSWYQQTPGQGLQFLFEYFSETQRNKGNFPGRFSGRQFSNSRSEMNVSTLELGDSALYLCASSFGATGGITGELFFGEGSRLTVL.

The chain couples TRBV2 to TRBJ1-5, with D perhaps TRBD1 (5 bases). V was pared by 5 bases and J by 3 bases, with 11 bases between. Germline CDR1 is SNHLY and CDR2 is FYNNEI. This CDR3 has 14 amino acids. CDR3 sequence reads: CASSRTGLNQPQHF. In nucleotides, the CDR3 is TGTGCCAGCAGTCGGACGGGACTCAATCAGCCCCAGCATTTT.

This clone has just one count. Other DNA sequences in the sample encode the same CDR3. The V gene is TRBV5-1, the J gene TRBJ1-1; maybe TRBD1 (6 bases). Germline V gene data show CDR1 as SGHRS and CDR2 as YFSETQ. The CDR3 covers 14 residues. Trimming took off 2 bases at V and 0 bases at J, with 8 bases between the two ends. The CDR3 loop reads CASSLQGVNTEAFF. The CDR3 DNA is TGCGCCAGCAGCTTACAGGGAGTGAACACTGAAGCTTTCTTT.

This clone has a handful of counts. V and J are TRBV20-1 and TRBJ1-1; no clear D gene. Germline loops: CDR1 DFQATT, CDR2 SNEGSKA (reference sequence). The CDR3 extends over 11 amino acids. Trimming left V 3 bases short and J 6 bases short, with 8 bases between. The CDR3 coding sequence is TGCAGTGCTAGTCGTAGGCCTGAAGCTTTCTTT. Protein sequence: CSASRRPEAFF.

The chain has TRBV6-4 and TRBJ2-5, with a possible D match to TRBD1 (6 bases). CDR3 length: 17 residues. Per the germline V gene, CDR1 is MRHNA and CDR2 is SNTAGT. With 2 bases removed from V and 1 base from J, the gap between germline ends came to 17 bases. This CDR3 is CASSDHAWGQGQETQYF. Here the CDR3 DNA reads TGTGCCAGCAGTGACCACGCCTGGGGGCAGGGCCAAGAGACCCAGTACTTC.

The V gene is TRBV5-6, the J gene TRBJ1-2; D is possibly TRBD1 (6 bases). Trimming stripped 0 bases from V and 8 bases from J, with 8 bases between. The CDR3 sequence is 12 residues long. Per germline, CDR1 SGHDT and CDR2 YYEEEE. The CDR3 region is CASSLATGGYTF. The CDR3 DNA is TGTGCCAGCAGCTTGGCAACAGGGGGCTACACCTTC.

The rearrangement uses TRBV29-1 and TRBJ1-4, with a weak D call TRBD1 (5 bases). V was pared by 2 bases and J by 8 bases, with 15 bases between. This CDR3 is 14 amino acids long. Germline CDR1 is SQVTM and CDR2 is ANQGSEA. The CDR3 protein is CSVEKGSGGEKLFF. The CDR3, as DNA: TGCAGCGTTGAAAAGGGGTCCGGAGGGGAAAAACTGTTTTTT.

CDR3 DNA: TGTGCCAGCAGCTTCCAGGGGAGAGGAAACACCATATATTTT. It codes for CASSFQGRGNTIYF. This chain uses TRBV5-4 with TRBJ1-3, with D possibly being TRBD1 (6 bases). Trimming cost V 2 bases and J 4 bases, with 10 bases left between them. Germline V CDR1 and CDR2: SGHNT, YYREEE (reference sequence). There are 14 residues in the CDR3.